The 21 T cell receptor beta chains reported below all come from one sample, sequenced in a study of Ad26.COV2.S vaccination and SARS-CoV-2 variants. Treatment defined: around 19 received Ad26.COV2.S at low or high dose, single or two shots; about 5 received placebo; per-sample allocation not given. Collection of the samples took place on day 63 after the first injection of vaccine or placebo. TCRdb's table, derived via immunoSEQ multiplex PCR, lists solely in-frame clones and lacks some. The table lists about 680,000 clones, around 89% of them singletons. Sample: peripheral blood, taken in a trial of Ad26.COV2.S vaccine versus placebo. Every receptor here comes from a person between 18 and 60 years old who received the Ad26.COV2.S COVID-19 vaccine or a placebo.

With regard to this clone: Other DNA sequences within the sample encode an identical CDR3. The chain couples TRBV30 to TRBJ1-1; D gene unclear. V lost 0 bases to trimming and J lost 1 base, with 6 bases between them. The CDR3 contains 13 residues. Germline assignment: CDR1 GTSNPN and CDR2 SVGIG (reference sequence). The CDR3 DNA reads TGTGCCTGGAGTGTACGCGGGAACACTGAAGCTTTCTTT. It is translated as CAWSVRGNTEAFF.

The rearrangement uses TRBV21-1 and TRBJ2-4; the table's D call, TRBD2, was not checked against the DNA. TRBV21-1 is marked as a pseudogene. The CDR3 covers 16 residues. CDR3 sequence: CASSVSGVLAKNIQYF. CDR3 bases: TGTGCCAGCAGCGTAAGCGGGGTGCTAGCCAAAAACATTCAGTACTTC.

The chain uses TRBV3-1 (or the pseudogene TRBV3-2) and TRBJ1-2, with a possible D match to TRBD1 (5 bases). The V gene's germline CDR1 is LGHDT and CDR2 YNNKEL (reference sequence). This CDR3 has 14 residues. With 1 base removed from V and 4 bases from J, the gap between germline ends came to 10 bases. CDR3 in DNA: TGTGCCAGCAGCCAAGTTGTCGGGGGCTATGGCTACACCTTC. Its protein is CASSQVVGGYGYTF.

The rearrangement uses TRBV5-1 and TRBJ2-5; tentatively, D is TRBD1 or TRBD2 (6 bases each). V gave up 0 bases and J gave up 5 bases, with 11 bases separating them. CDR3 size: 14 residues. CDR1 and CDR2 (germline): SGHRS, YFSETQ. The CDR3 is CASSLVGGSETQYF. DNA of the CDR3: TGCGCCAGCAGCTTGGTAGGGGGGAGTGAGACCCAGTACTTC.

The rearrangement joins TRBV5-6 to TRBJ2-1, with D perhaps being TRBD1 or TRBD2 (5 bases each). The CDR3 runs 14 residues. Germline-derived CDR1 and CDR2 are SGHDT and YYEEEE. The V and J ends lost 2 bases and 2 bases respectively, with 8 bases between them. CDR3 amino acids: CASSFGTAYNEQFF. In nucleotides, the CDR3 is TGTGCCAGCAGCTTCGGGACGGCCTACAATGAGCAGTTCTTC.

This clone was recorded once. The rearrangement joins TRBV19 to TRBJ1-5, with TRBD1 identical over 7 bases. Germline loops: CDR1 LNHDA, CDR2 SQIVND (reference sequence). This CDR3 has 14 amino acids. Trimming at V came to 6 bases and at J to 7 bases, leaving 9 bases not matched to a gene. In DNA form, the CDR3 reads TGTGCCAGTAGCCGACAGGGCTCAGGGCAGCCCCAGCATTTT. Its protein product is CASSRQGSGQPQHF.

CDR3 coding DNA: TGTGCCACCCCTGGACTAGCGGAGAGGTGCGAGCAGTACTTC. This codes for CATPGLAERCEQYF. The chain carries TRBV24-1 and TRBJ2-7; the match to TRBD2 covers 10 bases. CDR3 length equals 14 residues. V was pared by 9 bases and J by 6 bases, with 10 bases of the junction left unmatched. Germline V gene sequence: CDR1 KGHDR, CDR2 SFDVKD.

The chain links TRBV5-1 to TRBJ1-3; no firm D call. The germline V gene has CDR1 SGHRS and CDR2 YFSETQ. There are 15 residues in the CDR3. V gave up 0 bases and J gave up 0 bases, with 7 bases separating them. The CDR3 nucleotides read TGCGCCAGCAGCTTGGGAGTCTCCTCTGGAAACACCATATATTTT. Translating it yields CASSLGVSSGNTIYF.

On this clone: Other DNA variants within this sample encode the same CDR3. This chain connects TRBV30 to TRBJ1-5; 10 bases map to TRBD1. This CDR3 is built from 14 residues. Trimming removed 1 base from V and 4 bases from J; junction bases left unmatched: 1. Germline CDR1 reads GTSNPN; CDR2 reads SVGIG (reference sequence). CDR3 in DNA: TGTGCCTGGAGTGGGGGACAGGGGAATCAGCCCCAGCATTTT. It specifies CAWSGGQGNQPQHF.

This chain joins TRBV24-1 and TRBJ2-1; 11 bases agree with TRBD2. Germline values: CDR1 KGHDR, CDR2 SFDVKD. Trimming at V came to 3 bases and at J to 7 bases, leaving 7 bases not matched to a gene. The CDR3 covers 16 residues. The CDR3 nucleotides read TGTGCCACCAGTGATAACTTAGCGGGAGGGATAAATGAGCAGTTCTTC. Translation: CATSDNLAGGINEQFF.

The chain has TRBV7-9 and TRBJ2-7; D perhaps matches TRBD1 (6 bases). Trimming left V 2 bases short and J 4 bases short, with 21 bases between. Germline CDR1 reads SEHNR; CDR2 reads FQNEAQ (reference sequence). The CDR3 sequence is 17 residues long. Here the CDR3 DNA reads TGTGCCAGCAGCTTAACAGGGCCCGGACAGAGATATTACGAGCAGTACTTC. It is translated as CASSLTGPGQRYYEQYF.

V gene TRBV18 combines with J gene TRBJ1-5; 10 positions agree with TRBD1. Per the germline V gene, CDR1 is KGHSH and CDR2 is LQKENI. The CDR3 length is 16 residues. J gave up 4 bases and V 4 bases, and 7 bases lay outside the gene matches. This CDR3 is CASSLEGQGSNQPQHF. CDR3 coding DNA: TGTGCCAGCTCACTCGAGGGACAGGGGTCAAATCAGCCCCAGCATTTT.

The V call is TRBV7-6, the J call TRBJ1-1; 8 bases align to TRBD1. The germline V gene has CDR1 SGHVS and CDR2 FNYEAQ. The CDR3 totals 13 residues. V shed 5 bases, J shed 4 bases, and the junction held 3 bases outside the gene matches. The DNA of the CDR3 is TGTGCCAGCAGCCTAGGACAGGGCACTGAAGCTTTCTTT. Translated, it gives CASSLGQGTEAFF. Using reference TRBV7-6 and TRBJ1-1 for the parts outside the CDR3, the full variable domain is GAGVSQSPRYKVTKRGQDVALRCDPISGHVSLYWYRQALGQGPEFLTYFNYEAQQDKSGLPNDRFSAERPEGSISTLTIQRTEQRDSAMYRCASSLGQGTEAFFGQGTRLTVV.

The chain combines TRBV5-4 with TRBJ2-7, with D perhaps matching TRBD2 (5 bases). CDR1 SGHNT and CDR2 YYREEE come from the germline V gene (reference sequence). The CDR3 sequence is 13 residues long. Trimming removed 4 bases at V and 3 bases at J, with 11 bases between. The CDR3 is CASSGGPDYEQYF. The CDR3 DNA reads as TGTGCCAGCAGCGGCGGGCCGGACTACGAGCAGTACTTC.

The CDR3 here is CASGRQGGATEAFF. The DNA of the CDR3 is TGTGCCAGCGGCAGACAGGGAGGGGCCACTGAAGCTTTCTTT. V is TRBV27 and J is TRBJ1-1, with 7 bases identical to TRBD1. The CDR3 consists of 14 residues. Trimming cost V 8 bases and J 4 bases; bases outside gene matches: 10. Looked up from germline, CDR1 is MNHEY and CDR2 is SMNVEV (reference sequence).

The count of this clone is one. The chain joins TRBV13 to TRBJ2-7, with a tentative D call TRBD2 (5 bases). With 3 bases removed from V and 5 bases from J, the gap between germline ends came to 14 bases. This CDR3 comprises 14 residues. Germline CDR1 and CDR2: PRHDT and FYEKMQ (reference sequence). The CDR3 bases are TGTGCCAGCAGCTTTGACCCGGGATCCAACGAGCAGTACTTC. Translating gives CASSFDPGSNEQYF. The entire variable domain, with the rest obtained from reference TRBV13 and TRBJ2-7, is as follows: AAGVIQSPRHLIKEKRETATLKCYPIPRHDTVYWYQQGPGQDPQFLISFYEKMQSDKGSIPDRFSAQQFSDYHSELNMSSLELGDSALYFCASSFDPGSNEQYFGPGTRLTVT.

Worth noting for this clone: This sample includes further DNA sequences coding for the same CDR3. V usage is TRBV12-3 or TRBV12-4 and J usage is TRBJ2-5, with TRBD1 identical over 7 bases. This CDR3 is 13 amino acids long. Trimming took 6 bases from V and 2 from J; bases not matched to a gene: 3. The chain's CDR3 is CASSSGQQETQYF. The CDR3 DNA reads TGTGCCAGCAGCTCGGGACAGCAAGAGACCCAGTACTTC.

The chain links TRBV7-9 to TRBJ2-5, with 8 bases matching TRBD2. This CDR3 has 17 amino acids. The V and J ends lost 4 bases and 5 bases, in that order; junction bases with no gene match: 15. Germline V gives CDR1 SEHNR, CDR2 FQNEAQ (reference sequence). The CDR3 loop reads CASSSRLAGGEGETQYF. CDR3 DNA sequence: TGTGCCAGCAGCTCCAGATTGGCGGGAGGAGAGGGGGAGACCCAGTACTTC.

V is TRBV10-3 and J is TRBJ2-5, with TRBD1 matching over 7 bases. Germline values: CDR1 ENHRY, CDR2 SYGVKD. V gave up 4 bases and J gave up 3 bases; unmatched junction bases: 14. This CDR3 has 17 residues. DNA for the CDR3: TGTGCCATCAGTGCAACCCTCAAAGGACAGGCCAAAGAGACCCAGTACTTC. Protein product: CAISATLKGQAKETQYF.

The chain has TRBV10-3 and TRBJ2-7; 9 bases map to TRBD1. Germline V gene data show CDR1 as ENHRY and CDR2 as SYGVKD. The length of the CDR3 is 13 residues. Germline trimming cut 7 bases from V and 3 bases from J; bases unmatched to any gene: 4. CDR3 in DNA: TGTGCCATCACCCCGGGACAGGGCTACGAGCAGTACTTC. This codes for CAITPGQGYEQYF.

In DNA, the CDR3 is TGTGCCAGCAGTTTCTACCCGGACAGGGACGCGTATGGCTACACCTTC. Residues: CASSFYPDRDAYGYTF. The chain links TRBV27 to TRBJ1-2; 8 positions match TRBD1. Germline assignment: CDR1 MNHEY and CDR2 SMNVEV (reference sequence). The CDR3 extends over 16 amino acids. V gave up 3 bases and J gave up 5 bases; unmatched junction bases: 11.